This T cell receptor (beta chain) was sequenced for a study of control samples from healthy donors and cancer patients. TCRdb's table, derived via immunoSEQ multiplex PCR, lists solely in-frame clones and lacks some. Of under 200,000 clones listed, roughly 95% were seen once; the top ten hold over 0.9%. This CDR3 contains 12 residues. Germline V gives CDR1 MDHEN, CDR2 SYDVKM. Trimming removed 3 bases at V and 1 base at J, with 3 bases between. In regard to this clone: Other DNA sequences of this sample code for an identical CDR3.

The TCR was taken from a woman under 40 in good health. The sequenced sample consisted of blood. V and J are TRBV28 and TRBJ1-1; no definite D call. The CDR3 DNA reads TGTGCCAGCAGTTTGGGGAACACTGAAGCTTTCTTT. This gives the protein CASSLGNTEAFF.